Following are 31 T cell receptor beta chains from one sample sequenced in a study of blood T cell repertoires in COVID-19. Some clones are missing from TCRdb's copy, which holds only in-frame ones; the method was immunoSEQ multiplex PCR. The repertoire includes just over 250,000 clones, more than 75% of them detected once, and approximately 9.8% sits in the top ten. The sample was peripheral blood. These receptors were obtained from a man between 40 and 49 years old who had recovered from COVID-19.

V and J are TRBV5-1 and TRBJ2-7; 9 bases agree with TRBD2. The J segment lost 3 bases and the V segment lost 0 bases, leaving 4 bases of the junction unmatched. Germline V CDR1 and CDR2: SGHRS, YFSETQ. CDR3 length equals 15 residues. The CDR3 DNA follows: TGCGCCAGCAGCTTGGGTCCTAGCGGGGTCTACGAGCAGTACTTC. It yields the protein CASSLGPSGVYEQYF.

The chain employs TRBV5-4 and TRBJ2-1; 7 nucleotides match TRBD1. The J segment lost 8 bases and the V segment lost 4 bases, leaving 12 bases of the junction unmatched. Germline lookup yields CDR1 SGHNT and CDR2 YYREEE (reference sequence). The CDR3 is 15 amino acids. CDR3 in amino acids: CASSPTRQGRDEQFF. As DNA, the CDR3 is TGTGCCAGCAGCCCCACGAGACAGGGTAGGGATGAGCAGTTCTTC.

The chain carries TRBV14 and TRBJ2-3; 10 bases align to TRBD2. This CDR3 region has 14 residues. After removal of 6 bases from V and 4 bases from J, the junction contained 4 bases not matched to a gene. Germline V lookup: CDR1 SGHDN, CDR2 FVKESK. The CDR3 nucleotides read TGTGCCAGCAGACCCGGACTAGCGGCAGATACGCAGTATTTT. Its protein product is CASRPGLAADTQYF. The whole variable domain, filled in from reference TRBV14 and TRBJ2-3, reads EAGVTQFPSHSVIEKGQTVTLRCDPISGHDNLYWYRRVMGKEIKFLLHFVKESKQDESGMPNNRFLAERTGGTYSTLKVQPAELEDSGVYFCASRPGLAADTQYFGPGTRLTVL.

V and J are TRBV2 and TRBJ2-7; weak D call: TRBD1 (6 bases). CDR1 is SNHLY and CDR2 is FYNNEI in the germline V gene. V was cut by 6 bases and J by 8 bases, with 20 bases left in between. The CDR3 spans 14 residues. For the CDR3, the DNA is TGTGCCAGCAGGGAACAGGGCCCTGAGTTGAAGCAGTACTTC. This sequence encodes CASREQGPELKQYF.

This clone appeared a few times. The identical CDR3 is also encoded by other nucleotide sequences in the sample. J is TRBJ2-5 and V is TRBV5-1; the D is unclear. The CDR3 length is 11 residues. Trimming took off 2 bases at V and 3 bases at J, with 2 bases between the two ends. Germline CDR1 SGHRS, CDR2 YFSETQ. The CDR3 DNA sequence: TGCGCCAGCAGCTTCAAAGAGACCCAGTACTTC. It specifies CASSFKETQYF.

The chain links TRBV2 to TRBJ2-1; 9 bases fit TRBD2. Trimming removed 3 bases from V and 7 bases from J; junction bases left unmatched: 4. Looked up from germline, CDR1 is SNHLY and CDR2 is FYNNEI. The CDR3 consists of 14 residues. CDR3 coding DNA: TGTGCCAGCAGTGAGCTAGCGGGGCCTAATGAGCAGTTCTTC. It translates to CASSELAGPNEQFF. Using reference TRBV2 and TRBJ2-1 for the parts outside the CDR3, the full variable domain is EPEVTQTPSHQVTQMGQEVILRCVPISNHLYFYWYRQILGQKVEFLVSFYNNEISEKSEIFDDQFSVERPDGSNFTLKIRSTKLEDSAMYFCASSELAGPNEQFFGPGTRLTVL.

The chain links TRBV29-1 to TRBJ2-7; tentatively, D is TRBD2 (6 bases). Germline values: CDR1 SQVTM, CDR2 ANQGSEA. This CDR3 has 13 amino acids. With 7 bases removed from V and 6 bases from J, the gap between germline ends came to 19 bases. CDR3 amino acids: CSARVGGSGEQYF. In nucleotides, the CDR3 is TGCAGCGCTAGAGTTGGAGGGTCGGGCGAGCAGTACTTC.

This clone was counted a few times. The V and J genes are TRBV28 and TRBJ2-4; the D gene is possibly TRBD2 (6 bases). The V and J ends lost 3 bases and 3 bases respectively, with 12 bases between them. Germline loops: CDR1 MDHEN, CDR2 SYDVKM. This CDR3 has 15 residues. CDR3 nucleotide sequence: TGTGCCAGCAGTTTGGTGGAGGGAGGCAAAAACATTCAGTACTTC. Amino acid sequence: CASSLVEGGKNIQYF.

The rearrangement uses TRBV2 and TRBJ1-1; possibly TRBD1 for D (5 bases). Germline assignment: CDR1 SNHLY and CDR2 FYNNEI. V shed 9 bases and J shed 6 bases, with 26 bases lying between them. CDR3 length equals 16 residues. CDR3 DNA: TGTGCCAGGAAACCCAGGCTATGGCAGGGTAGCCCTGAAGCTTTCTTT. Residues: CARKPRLWQGSPEAFF.

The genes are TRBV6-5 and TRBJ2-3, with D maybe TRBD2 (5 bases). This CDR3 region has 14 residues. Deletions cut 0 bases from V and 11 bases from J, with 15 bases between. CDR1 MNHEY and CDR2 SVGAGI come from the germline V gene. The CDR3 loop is CASSYSMAGREQYF. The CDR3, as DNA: TGTGCCAGCAGTTACTCGATGGCGGGTAGGGAGCAGTATTTT.

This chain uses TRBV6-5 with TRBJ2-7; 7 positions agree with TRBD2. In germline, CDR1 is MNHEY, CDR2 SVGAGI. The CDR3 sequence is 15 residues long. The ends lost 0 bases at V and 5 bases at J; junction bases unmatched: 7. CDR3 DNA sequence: TGTGCCAGCAGTTACTCGAGGCGGGAGCCCAACGAGCAGTACTTC. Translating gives CASSYSRREPNEQYF.

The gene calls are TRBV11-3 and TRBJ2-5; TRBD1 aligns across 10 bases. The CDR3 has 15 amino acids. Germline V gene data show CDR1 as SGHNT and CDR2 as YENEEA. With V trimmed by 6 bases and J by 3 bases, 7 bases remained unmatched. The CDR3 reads CASRRGQGREETQYF. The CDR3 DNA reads TGTGCCAGCAGGAGGGGACAGGGGAGGGAAGAGACCCAGTACTTC.

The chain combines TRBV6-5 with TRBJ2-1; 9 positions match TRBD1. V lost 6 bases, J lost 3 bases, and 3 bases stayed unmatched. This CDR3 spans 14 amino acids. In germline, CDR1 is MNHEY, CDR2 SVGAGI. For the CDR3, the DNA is TGTGCCAGCAGCCCGGGACAGGGCTACAATGAGCAGTTCTTC. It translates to CASSPGQGYNEQFF.

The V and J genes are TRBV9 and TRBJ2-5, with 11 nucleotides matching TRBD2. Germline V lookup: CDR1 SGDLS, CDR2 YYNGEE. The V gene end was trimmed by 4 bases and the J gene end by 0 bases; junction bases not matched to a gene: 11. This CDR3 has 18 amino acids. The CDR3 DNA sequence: TGTGCCAGCAGCTCCGGGACTAGCGGTTACTCGTACCAAGAGACCCAGTACTTC. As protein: CASSSGTSGYSYQETQYF.

CDR3 region: CASSQGTEQETQYF. Here the CDR3 DNA reads TGTGCCAGCAGCCAAGGGACAGAACAAGAGACCCAGTACTTC. This sequence joins TRBV14 and TRBJ2-5; possibly TRBD1 for D (6 bases). Trimming took off 1 base at V and 2 bases at J, with 8 bases between the two ends. The CDR3 runs to 14 residues. Germline assignment: CDR1 SGHDN and CDR2 FVKESK.

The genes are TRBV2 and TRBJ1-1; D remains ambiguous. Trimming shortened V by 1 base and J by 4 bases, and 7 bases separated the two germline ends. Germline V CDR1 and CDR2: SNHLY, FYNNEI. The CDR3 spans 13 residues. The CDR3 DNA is TGTGCCAGCAGTGAAGTTCGGAGCACTGAAGCTTTCTTT. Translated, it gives CASSEVRSTEAFF.

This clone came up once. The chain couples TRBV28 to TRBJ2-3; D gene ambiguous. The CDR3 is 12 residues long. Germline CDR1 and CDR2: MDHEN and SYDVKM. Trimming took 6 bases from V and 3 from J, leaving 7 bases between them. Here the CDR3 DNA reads TGTGCCAGCAGCTCGACTACAGATACGCAGTATTTT. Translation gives CASSSTTDTQYF.

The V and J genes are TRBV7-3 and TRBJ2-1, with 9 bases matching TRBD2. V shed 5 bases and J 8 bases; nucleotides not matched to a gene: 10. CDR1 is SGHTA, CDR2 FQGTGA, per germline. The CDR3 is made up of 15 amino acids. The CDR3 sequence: CASSTSSGAPHEQFF. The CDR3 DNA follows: TGTGCCAGCAGCACTTCTAGCGGGGCCCCCCATGAGCAGTTCTTC. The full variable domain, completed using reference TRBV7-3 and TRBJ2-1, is GAGVSQTPSNKVTEKGKYVELRCDPISGHTALYWYRQSLGQGPEFLIYFQGTGAADDSGLPNDRFFAVRPEGSVSTLKIQRTERGDSAVYLCASSTSSGAPHEQFFGPGTRLTVL.

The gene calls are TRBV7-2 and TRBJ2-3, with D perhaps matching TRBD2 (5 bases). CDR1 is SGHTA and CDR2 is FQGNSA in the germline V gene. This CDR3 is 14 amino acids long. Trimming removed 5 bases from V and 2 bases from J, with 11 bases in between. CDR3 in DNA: TGTGCCAGCAGCCCTTTGGGAGACACAGATACGCAGTATTTT. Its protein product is CASSPLGDTDTQYF.

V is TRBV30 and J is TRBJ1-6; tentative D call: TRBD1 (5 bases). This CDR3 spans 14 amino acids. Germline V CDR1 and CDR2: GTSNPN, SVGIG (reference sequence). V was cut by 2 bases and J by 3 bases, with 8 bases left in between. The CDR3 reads CAWSRGGYNSPLHF. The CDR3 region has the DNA TGTGCCTGGAGTAGGGGAGGCTATAATTCACCCCTCCACTTT.

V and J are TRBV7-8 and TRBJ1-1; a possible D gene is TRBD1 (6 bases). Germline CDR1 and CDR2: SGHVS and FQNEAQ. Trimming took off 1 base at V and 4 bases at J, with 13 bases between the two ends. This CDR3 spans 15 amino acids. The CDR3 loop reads CASSLGMGAGTEAFF. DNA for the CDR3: TGTGCCAGCAGCTTAGGGATGGGGGCAGGCACTGAAGCTTTCTTT.

CDR3 residues: CASNPGGPHTNTGELFF. CDR3 bases: TGTGCCAGCAACCCCGGTGGGCCCCACACGAACACCGGGGAGCTGTTTTTT. V and J are TRBV5-4 and TRBJ2-2; D gene ambiguous. Germline-derived CDR1 and CDR2 are SGHNT and YYREEE (reference sequence). Trimming shortened V by 6 bases and J by 0 bases, and 18 bases separated the two germline ends. CDR3 length equals 17 residues.

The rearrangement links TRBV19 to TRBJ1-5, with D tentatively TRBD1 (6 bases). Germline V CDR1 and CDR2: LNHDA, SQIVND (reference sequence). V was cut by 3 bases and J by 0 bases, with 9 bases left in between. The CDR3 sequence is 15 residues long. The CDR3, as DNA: TGTGCCAGTAGTATCGGACAGAATAGCAATCAGCCCCAGCATTTT. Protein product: CASSIGQNSNQPQHF.

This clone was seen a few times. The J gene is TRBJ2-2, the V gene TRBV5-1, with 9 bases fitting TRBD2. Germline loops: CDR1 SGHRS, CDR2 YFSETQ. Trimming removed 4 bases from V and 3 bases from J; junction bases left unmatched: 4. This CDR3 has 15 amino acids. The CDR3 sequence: CASSKGLADTGELFF. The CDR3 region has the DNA TGCGCCAGCAGCAAGGGACTAGCCGACACCGGGGAGCTGTTTTTT.

Here the CDR3 DNA reads TGCGCCAGCAGCTTGCTTAGCGGGGGGGAGCAGTACTTC. Translation gives CASSLLSGGEQYF. This chain links TRBV5-1 with TRBJ2-7; TRBD2 matches at 10 bases. Germline lookup yields CDR1 SGHRS and CDR2 YFSETQ. There are 13 residues in the CDR3. Trimming cost V 1 base and J 7 bases; bases outside gene matches: 2.

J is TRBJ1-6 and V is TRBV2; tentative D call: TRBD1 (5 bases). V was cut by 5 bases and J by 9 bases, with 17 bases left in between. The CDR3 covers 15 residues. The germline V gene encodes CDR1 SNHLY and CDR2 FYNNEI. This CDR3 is CASSSSRDASSPLHF. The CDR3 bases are TGTGCCAGCAGTTCCAGCAGGGATGCCTCTTCACCCCTCCACTTT.

The CDR3 is CASSVDTSGGAKETQYF. The CDR3 coding sequence is TGTGCCAGCAGCGTAGACACTAGCGGGGGGGCGAAAGAGACCCAGTACTTC. This sequence joins TRBV9 and TRBJ2-5; the match to TRBD2 covers 13 bases. Germline loops: CDR1 SGDLS, CDR2 YYNGEE. There are 17 residues in the CDR3. With V trimmed by 0 bases and J by 3 bases, 5 bases remained unmatched. The entire variable domain, with the rest obtained from reference TRBV9 and TRBJ2-5, is as follows: DSGVTQTPKHLITATGQRVTLRCSPRSGDLSVYWYQQSLDQGLQFLIQYYNGEERAKGNILERFSAQQFPDLHSELNLSSLELGDSALYFCASSVDTSGGAKETQYFGPGTRLLVL.

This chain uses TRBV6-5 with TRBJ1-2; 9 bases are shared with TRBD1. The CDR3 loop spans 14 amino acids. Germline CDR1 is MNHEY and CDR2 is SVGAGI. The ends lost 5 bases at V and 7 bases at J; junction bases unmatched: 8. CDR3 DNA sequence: TGTGCCAGCAGTCCCCAAACAGGGGGCGGTGGCTACACCTTC. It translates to CASSPQTGGGGYTF.

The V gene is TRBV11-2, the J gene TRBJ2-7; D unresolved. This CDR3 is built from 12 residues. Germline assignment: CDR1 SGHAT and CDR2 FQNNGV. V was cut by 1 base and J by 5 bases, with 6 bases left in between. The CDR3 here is CASSLGSHEQYF. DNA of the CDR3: TGTGCCAGCAGCTTAGGTAGCCACGAGCAGTACTTC.

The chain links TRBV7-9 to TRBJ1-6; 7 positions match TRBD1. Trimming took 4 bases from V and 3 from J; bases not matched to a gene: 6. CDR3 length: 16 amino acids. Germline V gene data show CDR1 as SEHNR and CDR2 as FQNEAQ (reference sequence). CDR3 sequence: CASSSEGQLYNSPLHF. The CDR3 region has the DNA TGTGCCAGCAGCTCCGAGGGACAGCTCTATAATTCACCCCTCCACTTT.

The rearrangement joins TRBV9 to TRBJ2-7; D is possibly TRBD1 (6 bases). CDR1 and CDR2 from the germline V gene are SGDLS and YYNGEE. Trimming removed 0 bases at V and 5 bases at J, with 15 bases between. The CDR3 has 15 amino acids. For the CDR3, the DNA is TGTGCCAGCAGCGTAGAGGGAGTAGGGGGACACGAGCAGTACTTC. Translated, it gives CASSVEGVGGHEQYF.